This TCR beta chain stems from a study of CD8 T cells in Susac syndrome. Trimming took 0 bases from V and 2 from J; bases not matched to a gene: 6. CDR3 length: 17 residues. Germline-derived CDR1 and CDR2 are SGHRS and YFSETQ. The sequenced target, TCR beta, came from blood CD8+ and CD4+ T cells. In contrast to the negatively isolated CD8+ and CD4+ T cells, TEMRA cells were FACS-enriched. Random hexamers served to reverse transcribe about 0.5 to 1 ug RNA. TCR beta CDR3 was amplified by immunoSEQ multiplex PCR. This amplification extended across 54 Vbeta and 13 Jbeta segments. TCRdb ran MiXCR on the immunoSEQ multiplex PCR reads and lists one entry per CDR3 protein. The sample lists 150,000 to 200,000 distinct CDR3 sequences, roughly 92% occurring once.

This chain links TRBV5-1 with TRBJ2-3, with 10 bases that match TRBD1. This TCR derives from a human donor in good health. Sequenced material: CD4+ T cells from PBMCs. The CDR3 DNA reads TGCGCCAGCAGCTTGGCGGACAGGGGGTCCCCCACAGATACGCAGTATTTT. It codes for CASSLADRGSPTDTQYF.